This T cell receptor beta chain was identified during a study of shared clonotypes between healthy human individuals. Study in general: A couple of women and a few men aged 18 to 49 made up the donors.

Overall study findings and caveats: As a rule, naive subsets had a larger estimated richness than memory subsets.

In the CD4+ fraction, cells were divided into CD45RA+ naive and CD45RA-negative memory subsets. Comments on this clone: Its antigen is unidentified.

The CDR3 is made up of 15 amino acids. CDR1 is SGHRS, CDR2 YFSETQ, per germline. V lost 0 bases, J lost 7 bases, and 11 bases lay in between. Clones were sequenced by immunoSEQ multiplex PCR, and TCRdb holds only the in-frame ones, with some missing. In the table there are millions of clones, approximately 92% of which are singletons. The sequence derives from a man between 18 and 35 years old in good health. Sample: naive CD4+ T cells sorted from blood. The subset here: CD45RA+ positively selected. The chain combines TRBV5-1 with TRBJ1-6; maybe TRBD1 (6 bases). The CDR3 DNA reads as TGCGCCAGCAGCTTGGTTGGGGGGCAGAATTCACCCCTCCACTTT. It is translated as CASSLVGGQNSPLHF.